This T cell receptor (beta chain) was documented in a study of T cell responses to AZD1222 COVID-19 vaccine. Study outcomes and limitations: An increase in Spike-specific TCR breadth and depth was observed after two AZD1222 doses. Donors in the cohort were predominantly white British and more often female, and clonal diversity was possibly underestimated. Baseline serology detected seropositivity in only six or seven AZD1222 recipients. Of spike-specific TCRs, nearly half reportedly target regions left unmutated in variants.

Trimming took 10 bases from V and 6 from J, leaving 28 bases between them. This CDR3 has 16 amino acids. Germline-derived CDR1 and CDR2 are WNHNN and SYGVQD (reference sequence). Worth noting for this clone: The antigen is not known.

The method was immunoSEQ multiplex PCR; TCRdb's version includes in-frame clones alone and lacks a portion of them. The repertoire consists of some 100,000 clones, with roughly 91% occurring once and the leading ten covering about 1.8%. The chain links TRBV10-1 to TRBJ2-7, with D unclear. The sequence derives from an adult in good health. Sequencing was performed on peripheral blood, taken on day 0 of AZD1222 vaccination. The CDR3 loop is CAIFDKRPPPTLEQYF. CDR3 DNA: TGCGCCATCTTCGACAAACGACCCCCCCCCACCCTCGAGCAGTACTTC.